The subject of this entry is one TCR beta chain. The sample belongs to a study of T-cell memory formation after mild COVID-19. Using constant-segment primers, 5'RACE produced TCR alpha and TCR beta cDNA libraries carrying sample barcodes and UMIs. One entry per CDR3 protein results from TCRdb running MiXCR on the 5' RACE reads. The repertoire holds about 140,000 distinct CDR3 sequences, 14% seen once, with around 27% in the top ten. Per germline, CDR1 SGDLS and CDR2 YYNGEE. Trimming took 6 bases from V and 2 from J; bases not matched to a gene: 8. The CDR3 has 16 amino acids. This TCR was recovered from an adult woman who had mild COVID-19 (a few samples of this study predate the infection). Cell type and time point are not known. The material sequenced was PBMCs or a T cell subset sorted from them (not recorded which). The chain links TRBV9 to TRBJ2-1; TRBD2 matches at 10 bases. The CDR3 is CASKPWSGGAYNEQFF. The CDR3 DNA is TGTGCCAGCAAACCCTGGAGCGGGGGGGCCTACAATGAGCAGTTCTTC.